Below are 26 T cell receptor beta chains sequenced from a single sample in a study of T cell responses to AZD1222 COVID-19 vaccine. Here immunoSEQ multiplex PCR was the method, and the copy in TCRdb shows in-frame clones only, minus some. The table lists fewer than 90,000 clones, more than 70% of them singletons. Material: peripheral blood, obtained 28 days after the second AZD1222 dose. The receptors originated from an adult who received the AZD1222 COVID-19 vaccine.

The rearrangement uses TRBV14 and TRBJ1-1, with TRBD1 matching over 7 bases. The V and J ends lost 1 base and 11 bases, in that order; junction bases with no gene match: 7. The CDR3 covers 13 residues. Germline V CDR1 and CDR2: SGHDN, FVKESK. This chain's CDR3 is CASSQVEGAGAFF. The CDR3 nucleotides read TGTGCCAGCAGCCAAGTGGAGGGGGCCGGGGCTTTCTTT.

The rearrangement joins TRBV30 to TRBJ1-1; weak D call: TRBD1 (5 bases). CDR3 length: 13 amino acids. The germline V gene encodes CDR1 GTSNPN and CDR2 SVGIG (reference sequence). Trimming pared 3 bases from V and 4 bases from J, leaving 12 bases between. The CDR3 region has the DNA TGTGCCTGGAGATCGGGGGGGGGCACTGAAGCTTTCTTT. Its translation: CAWRSGGGTEAFF.

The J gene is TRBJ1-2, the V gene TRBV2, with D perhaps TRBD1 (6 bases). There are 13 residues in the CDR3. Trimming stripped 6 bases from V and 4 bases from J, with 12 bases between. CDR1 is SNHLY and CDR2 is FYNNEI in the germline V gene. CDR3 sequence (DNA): TGTGCCAGCAGCTATAGAGGGGGCTATGGCTACACCTTC. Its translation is CASSYRGGYGYTF.

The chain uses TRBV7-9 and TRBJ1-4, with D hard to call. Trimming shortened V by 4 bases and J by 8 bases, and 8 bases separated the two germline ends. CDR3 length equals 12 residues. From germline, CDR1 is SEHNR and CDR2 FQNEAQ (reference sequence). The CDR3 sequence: CASSYSSEKLFF. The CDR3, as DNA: TGTGCCAGCAGCTACTCGTCGGAAAAACTGTTTTTT.

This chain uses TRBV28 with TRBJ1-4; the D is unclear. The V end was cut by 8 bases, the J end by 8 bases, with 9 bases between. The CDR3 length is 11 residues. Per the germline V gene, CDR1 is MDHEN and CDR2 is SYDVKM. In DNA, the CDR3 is TGTGCCAGCTACACGCCAGAAAAACTGTTTTTT. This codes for CASYTPEKLFF.

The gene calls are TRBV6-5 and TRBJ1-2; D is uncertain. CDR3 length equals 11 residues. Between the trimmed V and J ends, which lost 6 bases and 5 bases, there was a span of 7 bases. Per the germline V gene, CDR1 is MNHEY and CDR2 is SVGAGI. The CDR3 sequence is CASSTEYGYTF. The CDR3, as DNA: TGTGCCAGCAGCACCGAGTATGGCTACACCTTC.

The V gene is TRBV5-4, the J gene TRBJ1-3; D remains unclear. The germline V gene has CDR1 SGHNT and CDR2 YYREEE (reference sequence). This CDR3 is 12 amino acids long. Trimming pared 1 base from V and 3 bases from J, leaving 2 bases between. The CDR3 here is CASSLHGNTIYF. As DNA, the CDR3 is TGTGCCAGCAGCTTGCATGGAAACACCATATATTTT.

As DNA, the CDR3 is TGTGCCAGTAGTATGGCTACAGGGGTAGGAAGCAATCAGCCCCAGCATTTT. Protein sequence: CASSMATGVGSNQPQHF. This sequence joins TRBV19 and TRBJ1-5, with 7 bases identical to TRBD1. The length of the CDR3 is 17 residues. With V trimmed by 3 bases and J by 1 base, 9 bases remained unmatched. Germline CDR1 LNHDA, CDR2 SQIVND (reference sequence).

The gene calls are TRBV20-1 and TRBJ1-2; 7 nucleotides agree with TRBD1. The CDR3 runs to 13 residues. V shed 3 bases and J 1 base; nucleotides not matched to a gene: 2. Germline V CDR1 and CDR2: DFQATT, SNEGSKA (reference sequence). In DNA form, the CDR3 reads TGCAGTGCTAGTACAGGGGTTAACTATGGCTACACCTTC. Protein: CSASTGVNYGYTF.

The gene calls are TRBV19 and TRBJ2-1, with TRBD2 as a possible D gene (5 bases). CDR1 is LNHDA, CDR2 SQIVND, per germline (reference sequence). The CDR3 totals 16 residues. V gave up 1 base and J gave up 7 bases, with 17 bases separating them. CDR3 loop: CASSIGSGKGLNEQFF. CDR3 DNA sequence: TGTGCCAGTAGTATAGGGAGCGGTAAGGGTTTAAATGAGCAGTTCTTC.

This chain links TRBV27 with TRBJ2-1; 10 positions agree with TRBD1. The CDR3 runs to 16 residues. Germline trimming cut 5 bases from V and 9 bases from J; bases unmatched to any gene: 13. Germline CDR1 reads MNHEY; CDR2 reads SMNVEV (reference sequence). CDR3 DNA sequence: TGTGCCAGCAGTCCCCAAAGGACAGGGGGTCTGGGTGAGCAGTTCTTC. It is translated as CASSPQRTGGLGEQFF.

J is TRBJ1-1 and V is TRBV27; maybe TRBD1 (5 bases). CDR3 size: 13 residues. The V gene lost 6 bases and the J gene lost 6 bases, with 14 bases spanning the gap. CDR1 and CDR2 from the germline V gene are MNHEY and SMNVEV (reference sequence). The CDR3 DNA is TGTGCCAGCAGAATAAACGGGGGTTCTGAAGCTTTCTTT. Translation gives CASRINGGSEAFF.

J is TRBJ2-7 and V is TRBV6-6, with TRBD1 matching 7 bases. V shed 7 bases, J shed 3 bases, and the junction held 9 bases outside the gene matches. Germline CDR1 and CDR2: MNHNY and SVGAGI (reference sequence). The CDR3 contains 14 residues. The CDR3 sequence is CASTQGLRGYEQYF. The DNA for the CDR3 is TGTGCCAGCACACAGGGGTTGAGGGGCTACGAGCAGTACTTC.

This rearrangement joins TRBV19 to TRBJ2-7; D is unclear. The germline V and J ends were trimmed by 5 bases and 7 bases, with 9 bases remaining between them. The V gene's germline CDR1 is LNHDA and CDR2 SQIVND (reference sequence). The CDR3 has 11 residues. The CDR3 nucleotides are TGTGCCAGTAGTGATACTCGGGAGCAGTACTTC. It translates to CASSDTREQYF.

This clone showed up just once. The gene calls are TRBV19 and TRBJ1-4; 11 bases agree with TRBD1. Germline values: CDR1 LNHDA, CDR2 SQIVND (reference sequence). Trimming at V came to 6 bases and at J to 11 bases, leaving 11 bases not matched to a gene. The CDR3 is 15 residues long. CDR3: CASSTPGTGGYKLFF. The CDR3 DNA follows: TGTGCCAGTAGCACCCCGGGGACAGGGGGATATAAACTGTTTTTT.

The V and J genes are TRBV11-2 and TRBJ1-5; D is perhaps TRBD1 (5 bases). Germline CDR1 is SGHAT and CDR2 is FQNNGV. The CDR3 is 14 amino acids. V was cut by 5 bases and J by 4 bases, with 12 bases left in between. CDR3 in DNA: TGTGCCAGCAGCCTCGGGACGGAGAATCAGCCCCAGCATTTT. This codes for CASSLGTENQPQHF.

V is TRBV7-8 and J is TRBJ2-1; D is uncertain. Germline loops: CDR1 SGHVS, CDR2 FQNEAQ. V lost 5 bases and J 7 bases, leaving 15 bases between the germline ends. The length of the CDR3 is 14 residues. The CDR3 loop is CASSARRFGNEQFF. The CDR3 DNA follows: TGTGCCAGCAGCGCGCGGAGATTCGGGAATGAGCAGTTCTTC.

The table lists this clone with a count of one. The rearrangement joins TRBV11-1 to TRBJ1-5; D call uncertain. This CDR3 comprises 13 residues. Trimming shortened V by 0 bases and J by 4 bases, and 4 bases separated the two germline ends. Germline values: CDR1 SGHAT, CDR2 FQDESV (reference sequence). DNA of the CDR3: TGTGCCAGCAGCTTAGCCCTAAATCAGCCCCAGCATTTT. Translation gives CASSLALNQPQHF.

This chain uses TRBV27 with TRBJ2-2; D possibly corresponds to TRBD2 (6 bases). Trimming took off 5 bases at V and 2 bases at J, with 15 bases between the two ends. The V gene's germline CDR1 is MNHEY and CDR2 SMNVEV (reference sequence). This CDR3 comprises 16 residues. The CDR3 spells CASSKIGTLNTGELFF. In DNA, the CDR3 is TGTGCCAGCAGTAAGATCGGGACTCTAAACACCGGGGAGCTGTTTTTT.

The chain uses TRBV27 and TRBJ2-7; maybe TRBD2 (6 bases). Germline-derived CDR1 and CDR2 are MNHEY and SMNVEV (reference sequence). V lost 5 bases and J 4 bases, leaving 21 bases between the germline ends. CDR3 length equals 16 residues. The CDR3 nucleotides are TGTGCCAGCAGTGCTGGAGGGCCGGGCTTAGGGTACGAGCAGTACTTC. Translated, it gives CASSAGGPGLGYEQYF.

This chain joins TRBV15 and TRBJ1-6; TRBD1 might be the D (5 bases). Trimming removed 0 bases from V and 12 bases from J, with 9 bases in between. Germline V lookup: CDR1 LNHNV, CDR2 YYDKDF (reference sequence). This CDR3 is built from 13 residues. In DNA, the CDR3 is TGTGCCACCAGCAGAGATCTCGGACAACCCCTCCACTTT. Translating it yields CATSRDLGQPLHF.

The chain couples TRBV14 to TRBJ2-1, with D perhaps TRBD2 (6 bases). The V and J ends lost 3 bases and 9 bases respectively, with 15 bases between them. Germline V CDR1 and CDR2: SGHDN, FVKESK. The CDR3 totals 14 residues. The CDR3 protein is CASSQRGPGGEQFF. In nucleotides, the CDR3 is TGTGCCAGCAGCCAGCGGGGACCTGGGGGTGAGCAGTTCTTC.

The CDR3 DNA reads as TGTGCCAGCAGCATACATGCGAACCTAGCGGGAAGACGGTGGGAGCAGTTCTTC. It yields the protein CASSIHANLAGRRWEQFF. V and J are TRBV28 and TRBJ2-1; TRBD2 agrees at 9 bases. The CDR3 covers 18 residues. Germline loops: CDR1 MDHEN, CDR2 SYDVKM. V was clipped by 6 bases and J by 10 bases; unmatched bases: 22. Full variable domain (missing parts from reference TRBV28 and TRBJ2-1): DVKVTQSSRYLVKRTGEKVFLECVQDMDHENMFWYRQDPGLGLRLIYFSYDVKMKEKGDIPEGYSVSREKKERFSLILESASTNQTSMYLCASSIHANLAGRRWEQFFGPGTRLTVL.

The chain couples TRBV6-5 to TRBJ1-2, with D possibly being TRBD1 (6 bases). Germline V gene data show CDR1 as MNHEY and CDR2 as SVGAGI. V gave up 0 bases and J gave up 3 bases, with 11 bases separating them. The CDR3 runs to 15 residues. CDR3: CASSYSNRADYGYTF. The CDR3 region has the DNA TGTGCCAGCAGTTACTCGAACAGGGCAGACTATGGCTACACCTTC.

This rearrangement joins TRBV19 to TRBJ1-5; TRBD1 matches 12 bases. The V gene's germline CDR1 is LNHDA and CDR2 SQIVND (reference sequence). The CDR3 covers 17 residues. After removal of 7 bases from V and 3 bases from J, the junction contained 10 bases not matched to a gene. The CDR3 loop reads CASTTAGTGGNNQPQHF. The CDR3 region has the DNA TGTGCCAGTACCACGGCCGGGACAGGGGGCAACAATCAGCCCCAGCATTTT.

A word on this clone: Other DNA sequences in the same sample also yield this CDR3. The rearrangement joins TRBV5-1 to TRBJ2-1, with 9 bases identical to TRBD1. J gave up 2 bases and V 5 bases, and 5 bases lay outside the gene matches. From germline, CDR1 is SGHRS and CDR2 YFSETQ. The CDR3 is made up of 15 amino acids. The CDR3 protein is CASRNTGGAYNEQFF. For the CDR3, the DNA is TGCGCCAGCAGGAACACAGGGGGCGCCTACAATGAGCAGTTCTTC.